This paragraph covers one T cell receptor beta chain sequence. This table comes from immunoSEQ multiplex PCR, and its TCRdb copy is limited to in-frame clones, with some not included. The table records about 270,000 clones, around 93% of them present only once. From germline, CDR1 is SGHVS and CDR2 FNYEAQ. With 2 bases clipped from V and 7 bases from J, the junction kept 8 bases outside the gene matches. The CDR3 is made up of 15 amino acids. This sample was taken from a study of blood T cell repertoires in COVID-19. Study-level background: Researchers got acute and convalescent COVID-19 samples from the United States, Italy and Spain. The analysed material was cDNA or gDNA that came from T cells, B-cell-depleted T cells, or PBMCs.

The rearrangement joins TRBV7-6 to TRBJ2-1; 7 bases fit TRBD2. Source material: PBMCs or T cells enriched from blood (not recorded which). The source is a man aged 40-55 years who had been exposed to COVID-19. The CDR3 spells CASSLYPGLENEQFF. The CDR3 DNA is TGTGCCAGCAGCTTATACCCCGGACTAGAAAATGAGCAGTTCTTC.